These T cell receptor beta chains were read from a single sample in a study of blood T cell repertoires in COVID-19. Sequencing used immunoSEQ multiplex PCR; TCRdb keeps in-frame clones, though not all of them. The sample carries 250,000 to 350,000 clones, about 80% recorded once. The sample taken for sequencing was peripheral blood. These receptors all come from a person between 70 and 80 years old with COVID-19, enrolled during active disease. Each CDR3 is given with its conserved first and last residue. D genes are given only for firm matches. Only part of the rows carry a size: once, few, many, or a class if the clone is expanded.

V	D	size	J	DNA	CDR3
TRBV10-1	-	-	TRBJ1-1	TGCGCCAGCAAAAGGTGGGCAGGGACTGAAGCTTTCTTT	CASKRWAGTEAFF
TRBV21-1	-	-	TRBJ2-5	TGTGCCAGCAGCAAACTAAGCTGGCGGAAAGAGACCCAGTACTTC	CASSKLSWRKETQYF
TRBV5-1	TRBD1	-	TRBJ1-6	TGCGCCAGCAGCCCCGGGACAGCAAATAATTCACCCCTCCACTTT	CASSPGTANNSPLHF
TRBV28	-	once	TRBJ1-6	TGTGCCAGCACTCCCGGGAATTCACCCCTCCACTTT	CASTPGNSPLHF
TRBV6-5	-	once	TRBJ1-1	TGTGCCAGCAGTTACGGGGGGACTGAAGCTTTCTTT	CASSYGGTEAFF
TRBV5-1	-	-	TRBJ2-7	TGCGCCAGCAGCTTGGATGGCGGGCCCTACGAGCAGTACTTC	CASSLDGGPYEQYF
TRBV2	TRBD1	-	TRBJ1-2	TGTGCCCAACGGGGACAGCGGCTACCTTATGGCTACACCTTC	CAQRGQRLPYGYTF
TRBV14	TRBD2	-	TRBJ2-1	TGTGCCAGCAGCCCCGGGACTAGCGGGAGATGGTACAATGAGCAGTTCTTC	CASSPGTSGRWYNEQFF
TRBV5-5	-	-	TRBJ1-3	TGTGCCAGCAGCTTGGTTACATTCTCTGGAAACACCATATATTTT	CASSLVTFSGNTIYF
TRBV3-1/TRBV3-2	-	-	TRBJ1-3	TGTGCCAGCAGCCTAACAAGACACTCTGGAAACACCATATATTTT	CASSLTRHSGNTIYF
TRBV6-5	TRBD2	once	TRBJ2-4	TGTGCCAGCAGCACGGGGGGAGGCGCCAAAAACATTCAGTACTTC	CASSTGGGAKNIQYF
TRBV14	TRBD2	-	TRBJ2-3	TGTGCCAGCAGCCAATTACTAGCGGGAGTATCAGATACGCAGTATTTT	CASSQLLAGVSDTQYF
TRBV6-5	-	-	TRBJ2-7	TGTGCCAGCGGCCGACAACCGGACTACGAGCAGTACTTC	CASGRQPDYEQYF
TRBV27	TRBD1	-	TRBJ1-5	TGTGCCAGCAGTTTATCCCCGACAGGGGGCAATCAGCCCCAGCATTTT	CASSLSPTGGNQPQHF
TRBV30	TRBD1	-	TRBJ1-2	TGTGCCTGGTTAGGGGGACAGACTAACTATGGCTACACCTTC	CAWLGGQTNYGYTF
TRBV27	-	-	TRBJ1-3	TGTGCCAGCAGTTTTCTCCCTGTCTCTGGAAACACCATATATTTT	CASSFLPVSGNTIYF
TRBV29-1	TRBD1	-	TRBJ1-1	TGCAGCGTGGAAAGGGGACAGGAAGCTTTCTTT	CSVERGQEAFF
TRBV5-5	TRBD1	-	TRBJ1-5	TGTGCCAGCAGCTGGGGACAGGGGAGGCAGCCCCAGCATTTT	CASSWGQGRQPQHF
TRBV3-1/TRBV3-2	TRBD2	-	TRBJ2-1	TGTGCCAGCAGGCGTAGCGGGAGCGCCGAGGGTTCCTACAATGAGCAGTTCTTC	CASRRSGSAEGSYNEQFF
TRBV7-2	-	few	TRBJ2-5	TGTGCCAGCAGCTTAACAGGCTCCCAAGAGACCCAGTACTTC	CASSLTGSQETQYF
TRBV7-9	-	-	TRBJ2-2	TGTGCCAGCAGCTCCTACACCGGGGAGCTGTTTTTT	CASSSYTGELFF
TRBV28	-	-	TRBJ1-6	TGTGCCAGCAGTTCCTCACGAGGAGGCAGTAATTCACCCCTCCACTTT	CASSSSRGGSNSPLHF
TRBV19	-	-	TRBJ1-4	TGTGCCAGTCAAAGGGCGGGGGACTATGAAAAACTGTTTTTT	CASQRAGDYEKLFF
TRBV27	TRBD1	-	TRBJ2-1	TGTGCCAGCAGTTACGGACAGGGCCCTTACAATGAGCAGTTCTTC	CASSYGQGPYNEQFF
TRBV3-1/TRBV3-2	-	-	TRBJ2-1	TGTGCCAGCAGCCGAAAGAGGAGAGAGTTGCGGAGCAATGAGCAGTTCTTC	CASSRKRRELRSNEQFF
TRBV18	-	-	TRBJ1-2	TGTGCCAGCTCAGCTGCCCCAGCGAGTGGCTACACCTTC	CASSAAPASGYTF
TRBV6-2/TRBV6-3	-	-	TRBJ1-2	TGTGCCAGCAGTTATGGGGAACGAGGGTATGGCTACACCTTC	CASSYGERGYGYTF
TRBV6-2/TRBV6-3	-	-	TRBJ1-1	TGTGCCAGCAGTTCCCAGGGCTACACTGAAGCTTTCTTT	CASSSQGYTEAFF
TRBV10-3	TRBD1	-	TRBJ2-7	TGTGCCATCTCGAGACAGGGTCTCTACGAGCAGTACTTC	CAISRQGLYEQYF
TRBV6-6	-	-	TRBJ2-7	TGTGCCAGCAGCCGCCACCCAGGATCGGGAGCCTACGAGCAGTACTTC	CASSRHPGSGAYEQYF
TRBV21-1	-	-	TRBJ2-3	TGTGCCAGCAGCAGACGGACTAGCGGAAGGAACACAGATACGCAGTATTTT	CASSRRTSGRNTDTQYF
TRBV14	TRBD1	-	TRBJ1-1	TGTGCCAGCAGCCAGTACAGGGGATCCACTGAAGCTTTCTTT	CASSQYRGSTEAFF
TRBV6-5	-	-	TRBJ1-2	TGTGCCAGCAGTCCATCTACAGGGAGCGGCTACACCTTC	CASSPSTGSGYTF
TRBV5-1	-	-	TRBJ1-2	TGCGCCAGCAGCTTGGTCGGGTCTGGCTACACCTTC	CASSLVGSGYTF
TRBV4-3	-	-	TRBJ2-2	TGCGCCAGCAGCCAAACAGTCGGCGGGGAGCTGTTTTTT	CASSQTVGGELFF
TRBV10-3	TRBD1	-	TRBJ1-2	TGTGCCATCAGTGAGGGGGGACAGGGGGCGAGAAGTGACCCTGGCTACACCTTC	CAISEGGQGARSDPGYTF
TRBV7-3	TRBD2	-	TRBJ2-1	TGTGCCAGCAGGTGGACTAGCGACACCTACAATGAGCAGTTCTTC	CASRWTSDTYNEQFF
TRBV27	TRBD1	-	TRBJ2-3	TGTGCCAGCAGCAAAAGAACCGGGACAGGGGAAGATACGCAGTATTTT	CASSKRTGTGEDTQYF
TRBV29-1	-	-	TRBJ2-7	TGCAGCATAACCCAGGACAGTACCTACGAGCAGTACTTC	CSITQDSTYEQYF
TRBV15	TRBD1	few	TRBJ1-6	TGTGCCACCAGCACCCAAGGACAGGGGAATTCACCCCTCCACTTT	CATSTQGQGNSPLHF
TRBV9	TRBD1	-	TRBJ1-5	TGTGCCAGCAGCTCTGGGGACAGGGTTGGTAATCAGCCCCAGCATTTT	CASSSGDRVGNQPQHF
TRBV11-1	-	-	TRBJ2-3	TGTGCCAGCAGCTCTCGACTGGTCACAGATACGCAGTATTTT	CASSSRLVTDTQYF
TRBV18	-	-	TRBJ2-2	TGTGCCAGCTCATCTCCTACATCGGGTTATACGAACACCGGGGAGCTGTTTTTT	CASSSPTSGYTNTGELFF
TRBV4-3	-	-	TRBJ2-3	TGCGCCAGCAGCCATGAAGCAGGGGGGCTAAGCACAGATACGCAGTATTTT	CASSHEAGGLSTDTQYF
TRBV27	TRBD1	-	TRBJ2-7	TGTGCCAGCAGCACAGGGGTGAGCGAGCAGTACTTC	CASSTGVSEQYF
TRBV6-2/TRBV6-3	-	-	TRBJ1-2	TGTGCCAGCAGTTTTGACAGAATCTATGGCTACACCTTC	CASSFDRIYGYTF
TRBV14	TRBD1	few	TRBJ1-3	TGTGCCAGCAGCCAAAACAGGGGGATGCGGGGAAACACCATATATTTT	CASSQNRGMRGNTIYF
TRBV2	-	-	TRBJ1-2	TGTGCCAGCAGAGCGAATTTTTTAGGTGGCTACACCTTC	CASRANFLGGYTF
TRBV10-3	TRBD1	-	TRBJ2-5	TGTGCCATCTCCGGACAGGGGGCTGGAGAGACCCAGTACTTC	CAISGQGAGETQYF
TRBV18	-	-	TRBJ2-2	TGTGCCAGCAGCTTTCAGGCGAACACCGGGGAGCTGTTTTTT	CASSFQANTGELFF
TRBV29-1	TRBD2	-	TRBJ2-7	TGCAGCGTTCTCCCCGTGGCGGGAGTCTCCGAGCAGTACTTC	CSVLPVAGVSEQYF
TRBV5-4	-	-	TRBJ2-7	TGTGCCAGCAGACCAAGCTTGGGGCCCCCGGACTACGAGCAGTACTTC	CASRPSLGPPDYEQYF
TRBV9	-	-	TRBJ2-7	TGTGCCAGCAGCCGCGGGGACAGCTCCTACGAGCAGTACTTC	CASSRGDSSYEQYF
TRBV28	-	-	TRBJ2-7	TGTGCCAGCAGTTTACCTAGGGGGTCTTCAACCTACGAGCAGTACTTC	CASSLPRGSSTYEQYF